This T cell receptor (beta chain) comes out of a study of blood T cell repertoires in COVID-19. Data came from immunoSEQ multiplex PCR; TCRdb stores just in-frame clones and leaves some out. This table has 200,000 to 250,000 clones, around four fifths appearing once. Germline lookup yields CDR1 SEHNR and CDR2 FQNEAQ (reference sequence). Trimming cost V 2 bases and J 0 bases, with 14 bases left between them. The CDR3 covers 16 residues. The sequence was collected from a woman in her sixties or seventies with active or convalescent COVID-19. Sequenced sample: peripheral blood. The V gene is TRBV7-9, the J gene TRBJ2-7; D unresolved. CDR3 loop: CASSLFASGFSYEQYF. The CDR3 region has the DNA TGTGCCAGCAGCTTATTTGCATCCGGTTTCTCCTACGAGCAGTACTTC.